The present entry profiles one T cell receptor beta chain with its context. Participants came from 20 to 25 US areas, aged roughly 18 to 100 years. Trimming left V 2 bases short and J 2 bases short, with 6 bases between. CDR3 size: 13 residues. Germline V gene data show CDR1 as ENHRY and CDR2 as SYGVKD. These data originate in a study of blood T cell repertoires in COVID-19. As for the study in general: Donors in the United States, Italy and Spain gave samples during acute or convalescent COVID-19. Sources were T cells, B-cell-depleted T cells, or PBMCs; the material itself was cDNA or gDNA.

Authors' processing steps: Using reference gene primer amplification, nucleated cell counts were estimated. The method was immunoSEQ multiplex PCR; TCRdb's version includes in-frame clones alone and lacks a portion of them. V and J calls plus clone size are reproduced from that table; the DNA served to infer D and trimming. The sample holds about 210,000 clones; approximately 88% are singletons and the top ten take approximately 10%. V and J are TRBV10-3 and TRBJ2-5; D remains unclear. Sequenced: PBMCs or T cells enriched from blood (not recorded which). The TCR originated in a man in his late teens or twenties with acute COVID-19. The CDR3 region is CAISELQQETQYF. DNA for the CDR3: TGTGCCATCAGTGAGCTACAGCAAGAGACCCAGTACTTC.